This TCR beta chain is from a study of T cells in Graves' hyperthyroidism and ophthalmopathy. Findings and caveats of the study: A model of 13 V-J pairs discriminated ophthalmopathy from stable hyperthyroidism.

Clinical symptoms, serum thyroxine and TRAb, thyroid ultrasound and orbital computed tomography were used for the diagnoses. The CDR3 runs 13 residues. Germline V CDR1 and CDR2: ENHRY, SYGVKD. V lost 2 bases and J 7 bases, leaving 6 bases between the germline ends. This clonotype showed up just a few times. Its antigen is not identified. Template material for amplifying TCR beta CDR3 regions consisted of RNA transcripts. A set of HTBI primers served as the primers for a first-round RT-PCR of the TCR CDR3. TCRdb ran MiXCR on the multiplex PCR reads and lists one entry per CDR3 protein. The sample carries roughly 800,000 distinct CDR3 sequences, roughly 40% recorded once.

J is TRBJ1-6 and V is TRBV10-3; D is possibly TRBD1 (6 bases). Sequenced: blood. This TCR derives from a man between 18 and 35 years old with Graves' hyperthyroidism. CDR3 in DNA: TGTGCCATCAGTGAGGGGGGCAATTCACCCCTCCACTTT. It encodes CAISEGGNSPLHF.